This paragraph covers one T cell receptor beta chain sequence. Original methodology: The assay estimated nucleated cells by amplifying reference gene primers. The data were produced by immunoSEQ multiplex PCR, yet TCRdb's version contains in-frame clones alone and is incomplete. For V, J and clone size, that table is used; D and trimming come from the DNA. The sample has approximately 99,000 clones; roughly 86% are singletons. The sample belongs to a study of blood T cell repertoires in COVID-19. Study-level information: Researchers got acute and convalescent COVID-19 samples from the United States, Italy and Spain. The analysed material was cDNA or gDNA that came from T cells, B-cell-depleted T cells, or PBMCs.

V dropped 0 bases and J dropped 5 bases, with 6 bases sitting between them. Germline CDR1 and CDR2: SEHNR and FQNEAQ (reference sequence). The CDR3 covers 13 residues. The sample taken for sequencing was peripheral blood. The V gene is TRBV7-9, the J gene TRBJ2-3; D gene unclear. The TCR originated in a human donor in a cohort sampled during active COVID-19. The CDR3 sequence: CASSLAVGDTQYF. CDR3 DNA sequence: TGTGCCAGCAGCTTAGCGGTCGGAGATACGCAGTATTTT.